The rows below give T cell receptor beta chains drawn from one sample of a study of blood T cell repertoires in COVID-19. Sequencing was performed with immunoSEQ multiplex PCR; in TCRdb, only in-frame clones are kept and a portion is missing. The sample records some 93,000 clones, 85% being singletons. Sequenced material: peripheral blood. Receptors originate from a man in his 60s with acute or convalescent COVID-19. Both conserved end residues are part of each CDR3. A D gene is named only where the DNA matches it firmly. Not every row has a clone size; where given, it reads once, few, many or a size class.

d_gene	v_gene	abundance	j_gene	CDR3nt	CDR3aa
-	TRBV5-1	few	TRBJ1-2	TGCGCCAGCAGCTTGGTCAGGGGAGGCTACACCTTC	CASSLVRGGYTF
-	TRBV27	-	TRBJ2-1	TGTGCCAGCAGTCTCATGGGGGCCATGGGGCAGTTCTTC	CASSLMGAMGQFF
TRBD1	TRBV30	-	TRBJ2-7	TGTGCCTGGGGTCAGGGCAGGGGGCCCTACGAGCAGTACTTC	CAWGQGRGPYEQYF
-	TRBV5-1	-	TRBJ2-1	TGCGCCAGCAGCTTACAGCCATCCGAGCAGTTCTTC	CASSLQPSEQFF
TRBD2	TRBV18	-	TRBJ2-2	TGTGCCAGCTCACTAGGACTAGGAGGCACCGGGGAGCTGTTTTTT	CASSLGLGGTGELFF
TRBD2	TRBV5-1	-	TRBJ2-3	TGCGCCAGCAGCCCGGGACTAGGCACAGATACGCAGTATTTT	CASSPGLGTDTQYF
-	TRBV15	once	TRBJ2-7	TGTGCCACCAGCAGAGACCTTGGGGGGATGGGGGAGCAGTACTTC	CATSRDLGGMGEQYF
TRBD2	TRBV5-1	-	TRBJ2-2	TGCGCCAGCAGCTTGGGGGACGGGAGGCCGGGGGAGCTGTTTTTT	CASSLGDGRPGELFF
-	TRBV6-2/TRBV6-3	-	TRBJ2-7	TGTGCCAGCAGTTACTCGAGCGCTGACGAGCAGTACTTC	CASSYSSADEQYF
-	TRBV18	-	TRBJ2-7	TGTGCCAGCTCACCAGCGAGCTACGAGCAGTACTTC	CASSPASYEQYF
TRBD1	TRBV2	-	TRBJ1-2	TGTGCCAGCAGTTTTGGACAGGGGAAATATGGCTACACCTTC	CASSFGQGKYGYTF
-	TRBV7-8	-	TRBJ2-3	TGTGCCAGCAGCTCCAGAGGGCCCGGCACAGATACGCAGTATTTT	CASSSRGPGTDTQYF
TRBD2	TRBV7-2	-	TRBJ2-7	TGTGCCAGCAGCCGCTGGACTAGCGGGCCTGGCTCCCTGGCCTACGAGCAGTACTTC	CASSRWTSGPGSLAYEQYF
TRBD1	TRBV5-1	-	TRBJ2-1	TGCGCCAGCAGCTTAAGGACAGGGGAGGTAGCTACCTACAATGAGCAGTTCTTC	CASSLRTGEVATYNEQFF
TRBD1	TRBV7-2	-	TRBJ1-6	TGTGCCAGCAGCATCGGGACAGGGCATAATTCACCCCTCCACTTT	CASSIGTGHNSPLHF
TRBD2	TRBV30	few	TRBJ2-1	TGTGCCTGGAGTGTAGTTAGCGGGTTCTACAATGAGCAGTTCTTC	CAWSVVSGFYNEQFF
TRBD1	TRBV25-1	-	TRBJ2-3	TGTGCCAGCAGTGTAGACAGGGTGGGGGGCACAGATACGCAGTATTTT	CASSVDRVGGTDTQYF
-	TRBV5-1	-	TRBJ1-1	TGCGCCAGCAGCTTGTTGGGGGCGGACACTGAAGCTTTCTTT	CASSLLGADTEAFF
TRBD2	TRBV6-5	many	TRBJ2-2	TGTGCCGGGCAGAGCGGGGAGGCCGGGGAGCTGTTTTTT	CAGQSGEAGELFF
-	TRBV18	-	TRBJ1-2	TGTGCCAGCTCACCACCGACGGGGGGCTACACCTTC	CASSPPTGGYTF